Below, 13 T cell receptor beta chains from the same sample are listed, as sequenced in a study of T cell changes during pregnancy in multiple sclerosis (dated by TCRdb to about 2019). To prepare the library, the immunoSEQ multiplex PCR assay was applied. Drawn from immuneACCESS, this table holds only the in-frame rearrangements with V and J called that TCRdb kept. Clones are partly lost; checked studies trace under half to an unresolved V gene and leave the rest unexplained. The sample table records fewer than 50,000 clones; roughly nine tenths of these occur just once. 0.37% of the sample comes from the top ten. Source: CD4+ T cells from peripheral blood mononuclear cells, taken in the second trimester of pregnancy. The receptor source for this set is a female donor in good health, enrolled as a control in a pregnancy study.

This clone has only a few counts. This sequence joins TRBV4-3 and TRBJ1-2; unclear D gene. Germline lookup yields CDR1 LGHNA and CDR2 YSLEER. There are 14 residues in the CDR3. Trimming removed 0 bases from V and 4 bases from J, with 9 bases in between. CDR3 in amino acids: CASSQDRGSYGYTF. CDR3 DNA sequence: TGCGCCAGCAGCCAAGATAGAGGAAGCTATGGCTACACCTTC.

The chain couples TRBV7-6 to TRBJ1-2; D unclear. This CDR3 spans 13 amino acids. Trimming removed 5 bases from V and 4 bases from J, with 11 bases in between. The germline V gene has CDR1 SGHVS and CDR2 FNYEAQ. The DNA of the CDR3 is TGTGCCAGCAGCCCCGCCTCCAGCTATGGCTACACCTTC. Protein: CASSPASSYGYTF.

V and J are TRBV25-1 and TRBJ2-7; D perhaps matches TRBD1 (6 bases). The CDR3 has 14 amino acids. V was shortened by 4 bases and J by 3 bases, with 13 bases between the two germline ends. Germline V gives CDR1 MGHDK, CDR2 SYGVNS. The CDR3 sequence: CASSGLGQLYEQYF. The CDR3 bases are TGTGCCAGCAGTGGTCTGGGACAACTCTACGAGCAGTACTTC.

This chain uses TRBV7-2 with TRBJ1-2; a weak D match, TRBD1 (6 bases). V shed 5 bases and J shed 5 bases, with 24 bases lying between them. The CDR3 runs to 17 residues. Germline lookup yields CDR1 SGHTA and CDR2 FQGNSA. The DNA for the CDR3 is TGTGCCAGCAGCCACACCTTAATCGAATACAGGGTTTATGGCTACACCTTC. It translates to CASSHTLIEYRVYGYTF. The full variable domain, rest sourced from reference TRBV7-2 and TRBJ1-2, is GAGVSQSPSNKVTEKGKDVELRCDPISGHTALYWYRQSLGQGLEFLIYFQGNSAPDKSGLPSDRFSAERTGGSVSTLTIQRTQQEDSAVYLCASSHTLIEYRVYGYTFGSGTRLTVV.

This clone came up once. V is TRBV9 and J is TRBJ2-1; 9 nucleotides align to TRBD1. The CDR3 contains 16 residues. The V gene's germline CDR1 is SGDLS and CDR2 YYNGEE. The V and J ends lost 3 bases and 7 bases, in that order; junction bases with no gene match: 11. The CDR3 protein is CASSANLGQGRNEQFF. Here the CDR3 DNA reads TGTGCCAGCAGCGCTAACCTAGGACAGGGGAGGAATGAGCAGTTCTTC.

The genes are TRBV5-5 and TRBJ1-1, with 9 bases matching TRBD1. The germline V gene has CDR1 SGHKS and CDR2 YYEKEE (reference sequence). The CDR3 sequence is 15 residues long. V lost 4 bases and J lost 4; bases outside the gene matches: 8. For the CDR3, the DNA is TGTGCCAGCAGCCGGACAGGGGTGTATGGCACTGAAGCTTTCTTT. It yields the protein CASSRTGVYGTEAFF.

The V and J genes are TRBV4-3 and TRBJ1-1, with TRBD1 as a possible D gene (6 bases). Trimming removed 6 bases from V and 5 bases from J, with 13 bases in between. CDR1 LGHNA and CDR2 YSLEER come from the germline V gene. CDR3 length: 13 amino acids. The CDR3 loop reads CASSLTGPTEAFF. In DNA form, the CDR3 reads TGCGCCAGCAGTCTAACAGGGCCAACTGAAGCTTTCTTT.

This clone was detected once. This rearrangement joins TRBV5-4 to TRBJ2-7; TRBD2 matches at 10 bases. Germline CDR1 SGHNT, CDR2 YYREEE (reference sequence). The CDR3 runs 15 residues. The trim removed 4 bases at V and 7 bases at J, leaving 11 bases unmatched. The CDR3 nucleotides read TGTGCCAGCAGCAAAGCTGGGACTAGCGCGGGAGAGCAGTACTTC. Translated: CASSKAGTSAGEQYF.

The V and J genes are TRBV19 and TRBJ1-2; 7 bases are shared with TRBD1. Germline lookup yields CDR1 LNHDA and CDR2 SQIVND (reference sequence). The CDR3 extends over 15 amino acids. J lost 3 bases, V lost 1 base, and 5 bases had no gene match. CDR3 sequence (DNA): TGTGCCAGTAGTATAGCGGGCAGGGGGTACTATGGCTACACCTTC. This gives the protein CASSIAGRGYYGYTF.

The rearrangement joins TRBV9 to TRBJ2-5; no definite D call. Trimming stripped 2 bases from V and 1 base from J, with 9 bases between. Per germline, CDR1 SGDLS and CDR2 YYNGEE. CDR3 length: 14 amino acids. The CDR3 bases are TGTGCCAGCAGCGTGGCAACAACCCAAGAGACCCAGTACTTC. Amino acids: CASSVATTQETQYF.

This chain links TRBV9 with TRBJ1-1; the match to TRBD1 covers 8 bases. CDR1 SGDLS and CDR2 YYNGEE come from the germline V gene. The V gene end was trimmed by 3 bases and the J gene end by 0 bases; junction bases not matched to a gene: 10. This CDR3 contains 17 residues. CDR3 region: CASSATDRGVMNTEAFF. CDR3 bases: TGTGCCAGCAGCGCCACAGACAGGGGAGTGATGAACACTGAAGCTTTCTTT.

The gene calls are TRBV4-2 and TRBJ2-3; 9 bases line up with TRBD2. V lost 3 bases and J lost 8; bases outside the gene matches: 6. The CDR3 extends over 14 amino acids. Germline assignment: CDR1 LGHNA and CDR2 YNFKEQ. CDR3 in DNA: TGTGCCAGCAGCCAGATCGCGGGGGGGGTTACGCAGTATTTT. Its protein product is CASSQIAGGVTQYF.

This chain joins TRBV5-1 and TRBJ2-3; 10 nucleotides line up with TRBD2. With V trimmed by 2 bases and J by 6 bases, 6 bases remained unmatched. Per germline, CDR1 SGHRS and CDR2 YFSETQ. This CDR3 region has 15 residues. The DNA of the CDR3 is TGCGCCAGCAGCTTATATACTAGCGGGGACGATACGCAGTATTTT. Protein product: CASSLYTSGDDTQYF.